Each of the 3 T cell receptor beta chains below was sequenced from the same sample in a study of blood T cell repertoires in COVID-19. Profiling relied on immunoSEQ multiplex PCR, and the TCRdb table lists in-frame clones only, not all of them. This sample yields some 200,000 clones, of which roughly nine tenths are seen a single time; about 3% belongs to the top ten. Sequences were obtained from PBMCs or T cells enriched from blood (not recorded which). The receptors here all came from a woman aged 18-29 years in a cohort exposed to, infected with or recovered from COVID-19 (not recorded which).

This clone was detected a few times. The chain recombines TRBV15 with TRBJ1-5, with D perhaps matching TRBD1 (5 bases). CDR3 length equals 13 residues. Germline CDR1 reads LNHNV; CDR2 reads YYDKDF (reference sequence). V lost 2 bases and J lost 5, with 7 bases in between. This chain's CDR3 is CATSRQGDQPQHF. The CDR3 DNA reads as TGTGCCACCAGCAGACAGGGTGATCAGCCCCAGCATTTT.

The CDR3 sequence is CASSLLPPGQGSGNTIYF. In nucleotides, the CDR3 is TGTGCCAGCAGTCTACTCCCTCCGGGACAGGGTTCCGGAAACACCATATATTTT. The chain employs TRBV6-6 and TRBJ1-3, with 9 bases matching TRBD1. Looked up from germline, CDR1 is MNHNY and CDR2 is SVGAGI (reference sequence). The J segment lost 4 bases and the V segment lost 5 bases, leaving 15 bases of the junction unmatched. CDR3 length: 18 residues.

The chain combines TRBV2 with TRBJ1-5, with D uncertain. This CDR3 is built from 14 residues. The germline V gene encodes CDR1 SNHLY and CDR2 FYNNEI. The germline V and J ends were trimmed by 5 bases and 3 bases, with 11 bases remaining between them. The CDR3 here is CASSLQTFNQPQHF. DNA for the CDR3: TGTGCCAGCAGTTTACAGACGTTCAATCAGCCCCAGCATTTT.